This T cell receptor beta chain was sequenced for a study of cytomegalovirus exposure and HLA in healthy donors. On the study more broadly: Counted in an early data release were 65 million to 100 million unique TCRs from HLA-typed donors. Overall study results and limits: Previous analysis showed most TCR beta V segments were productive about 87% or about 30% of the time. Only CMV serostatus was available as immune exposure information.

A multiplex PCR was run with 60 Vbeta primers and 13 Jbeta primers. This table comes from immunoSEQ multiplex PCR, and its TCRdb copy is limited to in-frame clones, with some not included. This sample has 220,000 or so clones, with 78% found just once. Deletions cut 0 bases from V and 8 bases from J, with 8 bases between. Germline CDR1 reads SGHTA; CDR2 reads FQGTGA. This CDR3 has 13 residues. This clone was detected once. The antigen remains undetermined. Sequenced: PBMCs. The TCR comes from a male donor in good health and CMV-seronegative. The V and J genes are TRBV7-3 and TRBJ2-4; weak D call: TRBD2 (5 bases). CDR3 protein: CASSLTEEDIQYF. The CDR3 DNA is TGTGCCAGCAGCTTAACGGAGGAAGACATTCAGTACTTC. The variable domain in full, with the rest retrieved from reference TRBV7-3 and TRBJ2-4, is GAGVSQTPSNKVTEKGKYVELRCDPISGHTALYWYRQSLGQGPEFLIYFQGTGAADDSGLPNDRFFAVRPEGSVSTLKIQRTERGDSAVYLCASSLTEEDIQYFGAGTRLSVL.